The 10 T cell receptor beta chains reported below all come from one sample, sequenced in a study of T cell responses to AZD1222 COVID-19 vaccine. Using immunoSEQ multiplex PCR, the repertoire was profiled, and TCRdb retains in-frame clones only, with some absent. Of 150,000 to 200,000 clones listed, around 93% are singletons. Sequencing was performed on peripheral blood, taken on day 0 of AZD1222 vaccination. The receptors come from an adult in good health.

The chain recombines TRBV13 with TRBJ2-1; 11 positions match TRBD2. This CDR3 has 18 amino acids. Looked up from germline, CDR1 is PRHDT and CDR2 is FYEKMQ (reference sequence). Trimming cost V 2 bases and J 7 bases; bases outside gene matches: 13. This CDR3 is CASSLKASGRRGLNEQFF. Written as DNA, the CDR3 is TGTGCCAGCAGCTTAAAGGCTAGCGGGAGGAGGGGCCTTAATGAGCAGTTCTTC. The whole variable domain, remainder taken from reference TRBV13 and TRBJ2-1, is AAGVIQSPRHLIKEKRETATLKCYPIPRHDTVYWYQQGPGQDPQFLISFYEKMQSDKGSIPDRFSAQQFSDYHSELNMSSLELGDSALYFCASSLKASGRRGLNEQFFGPGTRLTVL.

The V call is TRBV7-2, the J call TRBJ2-1; D tentatively reads TRBD1 or TRBD2 (7 bases each). The CDR3 consists of 16 residues. In germline, CDR1 is SGHTA, CDR2 FQGNSA. V lost 1 base and J 1 base, leaving 11 bases between the germline ends. This chain's CDR3 is CASSLVQGGSYNEQFF. CDR3 coding DNA: TGTGCCAGCAGCTTAGTTCAGGGGGGGTCCTACAATGAGCAGTTCTTC.

This clone was seen more than once but under ten times. This chain uses TRBV24-1 with TRBJ2-7; 7 nucleotides match TRBD1. This CDR3 region has 16 residues. V gave up 4 bases and J gave up 0 bases; unmatched junction bases: 8. CDR1 and CDR2 from the germline V gene are KGHDR and SFDVKD. CDR3 in DNA: TGTGCCACCAGTGACTGCTTAGGACAGGTCTCCTACGAGCAGTACTTC. Its protein is CATSDCLGQVSYEQYF.

This chain joins TRBV4-2 and TRBJ2-1; D is perhaps TRBD2 (6 bases). The germline gives CDR1 LGHNA, CDR2 YNFKEQ. This CDR3 has 14 residues. The ends were cut back, 8 bases at V and 5 bases at J, with 16 bases in the middle. As DNA, the CDR3 is TGTGCCAGCGCAGGACTATCCTGGGACAATGAGCAGTTCTTC. Protein sequence: CASAGLSWDNEQFF.

This chain joins TRBV4-1 and TRBJ1-1; perhaps TRBD1 as D (6 bases). Trimming removed 2 bases at V and 6 bases at J, with 7 bases between. CDR3 length: 12 residues. Germline V lookup: CDR1 MGHRA, CDR2 YSYEKL. CDR3 DNA: TGCGCCAGCAGCCAAAAGGGGGCTGAAGCTTTCTTT. The encoded protein is CASSQKGAEAFF.

V is TRBV7-9 and J is TRBJ1-2; perhaps TRBD1 as D (6 bases). This CDR3 is 16 amino acids long. V lost 1 base and J 2 bases, leaving 14 bases between the germline ends. The germline CDR1 and CDR2 sequences are SEHNR and FQNEAQ (reference sequence). The CDR3 region is CASSLDRGAQNYGYTF. The CDR3 DNA is TGTGCCAGCAGCTTAGATCGGGGGGCGCAAAACTATGGCTACACCTTC. Full variable domain (remainder filled in from reference TRBV7-9 and TRBJ1-2): DTGVSQNPRHKITKRGQNVTFRCDPISEHNRLYWYRQTLGQGPEFLTYFQNEAQLEKSRLLSDRFSAERPKGSFSTLEIQRTEQGDSAMYLCASSLDRGAQNYGYTFGSGTRLTVV.

The V and J genes are TRBV6-4 and TRBJ1-6; 10 positions match TRBD1. CDR1 is MRHNA, CDR2 SNTAGT, per germline. V lost 10 bases to trimming and J lost 9 bases; unmatched junction nucleotides: 6. The CDR3 consists of 13 residues. The CDR3 region is CATWDRGGSPLHF. The CDR3 nucleotides are TGTGCCACCTGGGACAGGGGTGGTTCACCCCTCCACTTT.

This rearrangement joins TRBV6-5 to TRBJ2-2; possible D gene TRBD1, 6 bases. V was trimmed by 6 bases and J by 5 bases, leaving 16 bases between them. CDR1 and CDR2 from the germline V gene are MNHEY and SVGAGI. The CDR3 covers 15 residues. The DNA for the CDR3 is TGTGCCAGCAGCCCCGGGGACAAAAGAACCGGGGAGCTGTTTTTT. Its translation is CASSPGDKRTGELFF.

CDR3 in amino acids: CASSLWGVTEAFF. The CDR3 DNA reads as TGTGCCAGCAGTTTATGGGGAGTCACTGAAGCTTTCTTT. The gene calls are TRBV12-3 or TRBV12-4 and TRBJ1-1; unclear D gene. This CDR3 comprises 13 residues. The V end was cut by 2 bases, the J end by 4 bases, with 8 bases between.

The V gene is TRBV15, the J gene TRBJ2-3; D not certain. The CDR3 is 12 residues long. Deletions cut 0 bases from V and 2 bases from J, with 0 bases between. Germline V gene lookup returns CDR1 LNHNV and CDR2 YYDKDF (reference sequence). The CDR3 DNA reads as TGTGCCACCAGCAGAGACACAGATACGCAGTATTTT. Its translation is CATSRDTDTQYF.